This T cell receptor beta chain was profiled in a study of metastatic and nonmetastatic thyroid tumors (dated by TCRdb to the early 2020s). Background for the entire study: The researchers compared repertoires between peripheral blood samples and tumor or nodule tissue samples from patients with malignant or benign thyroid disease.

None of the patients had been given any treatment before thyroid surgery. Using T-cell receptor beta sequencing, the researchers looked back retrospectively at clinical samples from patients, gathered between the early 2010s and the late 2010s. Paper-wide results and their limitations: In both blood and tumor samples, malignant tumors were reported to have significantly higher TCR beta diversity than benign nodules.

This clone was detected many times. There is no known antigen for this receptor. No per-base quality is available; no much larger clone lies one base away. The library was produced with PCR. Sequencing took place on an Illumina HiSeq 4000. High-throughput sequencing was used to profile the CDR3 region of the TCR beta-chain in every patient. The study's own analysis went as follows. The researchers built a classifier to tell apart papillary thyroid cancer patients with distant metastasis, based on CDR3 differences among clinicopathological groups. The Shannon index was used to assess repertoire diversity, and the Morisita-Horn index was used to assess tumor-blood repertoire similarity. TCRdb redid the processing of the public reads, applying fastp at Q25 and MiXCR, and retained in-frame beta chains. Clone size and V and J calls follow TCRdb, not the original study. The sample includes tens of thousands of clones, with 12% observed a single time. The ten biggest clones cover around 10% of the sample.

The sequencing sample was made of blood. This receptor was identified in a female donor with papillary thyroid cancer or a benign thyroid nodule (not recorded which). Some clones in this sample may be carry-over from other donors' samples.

CDR3 reads: CASSDSIGVDAFF. The DNA reads TGTGCCAGCAGTGACTCGATCGGAGTGGATGCTTTCTTT. The chain is assembled from TRBV6-4 and TRBJ1-1; the D segment cannot be called with confidence. CDR1 and CDR2 were assigned from the germline V gene as MRHNA and SNTAGT. V is reduced by 0 bases and J by 11 bases, leaving a spacing of 13 bases between them. The CDR3 covers 13 residues, taking in both the cysteine and the phenylalanine. Only CDR3 DNA remains: 39 bases, in frame from the first base.